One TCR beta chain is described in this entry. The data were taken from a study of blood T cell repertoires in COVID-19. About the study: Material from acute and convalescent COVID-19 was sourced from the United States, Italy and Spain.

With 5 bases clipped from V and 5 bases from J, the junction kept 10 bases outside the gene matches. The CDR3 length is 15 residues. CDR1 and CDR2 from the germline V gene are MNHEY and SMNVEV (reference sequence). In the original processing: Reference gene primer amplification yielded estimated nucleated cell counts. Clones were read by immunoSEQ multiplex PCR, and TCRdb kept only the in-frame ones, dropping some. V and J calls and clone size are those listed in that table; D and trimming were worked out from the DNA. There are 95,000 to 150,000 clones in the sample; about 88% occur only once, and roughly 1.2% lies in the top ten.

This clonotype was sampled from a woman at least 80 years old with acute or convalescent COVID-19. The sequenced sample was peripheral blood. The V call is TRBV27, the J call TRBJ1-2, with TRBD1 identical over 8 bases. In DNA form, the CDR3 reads TGTGCCAGCAGTCCTCTCCCCGGGACAGGATATGGCTACACCTTC. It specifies CASSPLPGTGYGYTF.